This T cell receptor beta chain derives from a study of cytomegalovirus exposure and HLA in healthy donors. Study details: A preliminary data release comprised roughly 85 million unique TCRs obtained from HLA-typed donors.

Study-wide results and limits: One variant, a missense change in DCLRE1C, was linked in a later analysis to TCR beta V- and J-gene trimming.

A remark on this clone: Its antigen is unknown.

PCR used 60 Vbeta primers and 13 Jbeta primers. Per the authors' pipeline: A later analysis counted 65 million to 95 million unique TCR beta chains, around 11 million shared. Here immunoSEQ multiplex PCR was the method, and the copy in TCRdb shows in-frame clones only, minus some. V and J calls and clone size follow that table, whereas D and trimming were derived from the DNA. This table has tens of thousands of clones, about 70% appearing once. The sequenced material came from PBMCs. The clonotype was recovered from a male donor in good health and CMV-seropositive.

The CDR3 loop reads CASSVGSGDYEQYF. In DNA form, the CDR3 reads TGTGCCAGCAGCGTAGGTAGCGGGGACTACGAGCAGTACTTC. The chain carries TRBV9 and TRBJ2-7, with 8 bases fitting TRBD2. Germline CDR1 SGDLS, CDR2 YYNGEE. This CDR3 comprises 14 residues. Losses at the gene ends were 0 bases for V and 3 bases for J; bases not matched to a gene: 2.